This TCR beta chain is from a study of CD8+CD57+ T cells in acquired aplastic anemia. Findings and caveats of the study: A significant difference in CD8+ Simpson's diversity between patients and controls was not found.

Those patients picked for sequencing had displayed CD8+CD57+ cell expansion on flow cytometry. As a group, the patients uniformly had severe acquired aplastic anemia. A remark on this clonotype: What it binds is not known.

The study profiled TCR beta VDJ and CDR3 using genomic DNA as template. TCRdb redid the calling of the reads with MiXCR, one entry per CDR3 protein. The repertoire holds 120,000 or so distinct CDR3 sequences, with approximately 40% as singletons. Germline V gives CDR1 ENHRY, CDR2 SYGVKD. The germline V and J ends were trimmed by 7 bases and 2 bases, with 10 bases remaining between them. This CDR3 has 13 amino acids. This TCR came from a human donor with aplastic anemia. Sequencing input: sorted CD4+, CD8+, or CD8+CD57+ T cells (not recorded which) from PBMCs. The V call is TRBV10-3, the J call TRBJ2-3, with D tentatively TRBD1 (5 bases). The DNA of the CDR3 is TGTGCCATCAAAGGGGCGAACACAGATACGCAGTATTTT. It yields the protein CAIKGANTDTQYF.